A single sample gave rise to the 17 T cell receptor beta chains below, sequenced in a study of cytomegalovirus exposure and HLA in healthy donors. The primer mix had 60 Vbeta and 13 Jbeta primers. Clones were sequenced by immunoSEQ multiplex PCR, and TCRdb holds only the in-frame ones, with some missing. This sample yields approximately 260,000 clones, of which roughly 81% are seen a single time; 1.5% to 2% belongs to the top ten. The sample was PBMCs. These receptor sequences come from a woman in her 40s in good health and CMV-seropositive.

The chain uses TRBV4-2 and TRBJ2-2, with 9 bases aligning to TRBD1. Germline V CDR1 and CDR2: LGHNA, YNFKEQ. J lost 3 bases, V lost 4 bases, and 6 bases had no gene match. The CDR3 length is 16 residues. The CDR3 here is CASSRPGQGDTGELFF. The CDR3 DNA reads as TGTGCCAGCAGCCGACCGGGACAGGGAGACACCGGGGAGCTGTTTTTT.

The rearrangement links TRBV11-3 to TRBJ2-5; 7 bases match TRBD2. The CDR3 is made up of 14 amino acids. In germline, CDR1 is SGHNT, CDR2 YENEEA. V gave up 5 bases and J gave up 3 bases; unmatched junction bases: 6. CDR3 sequence: CASSRRLAEETQYF. The CDR3, as DNA: TGTGCCAGCAGCCGACGACTAGCTGAAGAGACCCAGTACTTC. Combining the CDR3 with reference TRBV11-3 and TRBJ2-5 gives the whole variable domain EAGVVQSPRYKIIEKKQPVAFWCNPISGHNTLYWYLQNLGQGPELLIRYENEEAVDDSQLPKDRFSAERLKGVDSTLKIQPAELGDSAVYLCASSRRLAEETQYFGPGTRLLVL.

The V gene is TRBV19, the J gene TRBJ2-2; D possibly corresponds to TRBD1 (6 bases). CDR3 size: 14 residues. V shed 5 bases and J shed 6 bases, with 13 bases lying between them. CDR1 LNHDA and CDR2 SQIVND come from the germline V gene (reference sequence). DNA of the CDR3: TGTGCCAGTAGTGTACAGGGTATGGCCGGGGAGCTGTTTTTT. Its translation is CASSVQGMAGELFF.

The chain couples TRBV29-1 to TRBJ2-7; 7 nucleotides match TRBD2. Per germline, CDR1 SQVTM and CDR2 ANQGSEA. The V gene end was trimmed by 3 bases and the J gene end by 2 bases; junction bases not matched to a gene: 1. This CDR3 spans 12 amino acids. CDR3 coding DNA: TGCAGCGTTGATGGGGGGGCCTACGAGCAGTACTTC. As protein: CSVDGGAYEQYF.

The chain links TRBV28 to TRBJ1-6, with TRBD1 matching 9 bases. The V and J ends lost 2 bases and 4 bases, in that order; junction bases with no gene match: 3. Germline V lookup: CDR1 MDHEN, CDR2 SYDVKM. The CDR3 is made up of 16 amino acids. CDR3 residues: CASSLDRGTYNSPLHF. DNA of the CDR3: TGTGCCAGCAGTTTAGACAGGGGGACGTATAATTCACCCCTCCACTTT.

Worth noting for this clone: Sequence at one end of the junction differs from germline and may be a read error. V and J are TRBV7-9 and TRBJ1-2, with D uncertain. Per germline, CDR1 SEHNR and CDR2 FQNEAQ (reference sequence). The CDR3 consists of 13 residues. The CDR3 DNA sequence: TGTTCCAGCAGCTTAGGTCAGGACTATGGCTACACCTTC. This codes for CSSSLGQDYGYTF.

This chain joins TRBV25-1 and TRBJ2-2; D is possibly TRBD2 (5 bases). The CDR3 sequence is 15 residues long. Germline assignment: CDR1 MGHDK and CDR2 SYGVNS. V was trimmed by 6 bases and J by 6 bases, leaving 17 bases between them. The CDR3, as DNA: TGTGCCAGCAGCGAGGGAGCCAACGTTCCCGGGGAGCTGTTTTTT. Protein: CASSEGANVPGELFF.

The chain has TRBV5-1 and TRBJ2-7; 7 bases agree with TRBD2. The V segment lost 4 bases and the J segment 2 bases; nucleotides outside the gene matches: 9. The CDR3 covers 15 residues. Germline V gene data show CDR1 as SGHRS and CDR2 as YFSETQ. CDR3 sequence (DNA): TGCGCCAGCAGCGCCACGACTAGCCCAACCTACGAGCAGTACTTC. Protein sequence: CASSATTSPTYEQYF. The full variable domain, with the rest looked up from reference TRBV5-1 and TRBJ2-7, is KAGVTQTPRYLIKTRGQQVTLSCSPISGHRSVSWYQQTPGQGLQFLFEYFSETQRNKGNFPGRFSGRQFSNSRSEMNVSTLELGDSALYLCASSATTSPTYEQYFGPGTRLTVT.

The V gene is TRBV4-1, the J gene TRBJ2-1, with 7 bases identical to TRBD1. The trim removed 3 bases at V and 3 bases at J, leaving 8 bases unmatched. Germline assignment: CDR1 MGHRA and CDR2 YSYEKL. The CDR3 spans 16 residues. The CDR3 sequence is CASSHPDRPHYNEQFF. DNA of the CDR3: TGCGCCAGCAGCCACCCGGACAGGCCACACTACAATGAGCAGTTCTTC.

V usage is TRBV2 and J usage is TRBJ2-2; D is uncertain. Germline V gene sequence: CDR1 SNHLY, CDR2 FYNNEI. The length of the CDR3 is 14 residues. V lost 2 bases and J lost 6, with 10 bases in between. As DNA, the CDR3 is TGTGCCAGCAGTGAATGGTCCAGTCCCGGGGAGCTGTTTTTT. Translation gives CASSEWSSPGELFF.

The chain has TRBV6-1 and TRBJ1-3; no clear D gene. The germline V gene has CDR1 MNHNS and CDR2 SASEGT. The germline V and J ends were trimmed by 2 bases and 0 bases, with 17 bases remaining between them. This CDR3 is 18 amino acids long. CDR3: CASSERGSTIISGNTIYF. DNA for the CDR3: TGTGCCAGCAGTGAAAGAGGCAGCACAATTATCTCTGGAAACACCATATATTTT.

The chain couples TRBV6-6 to TRBJ2-7; 8 nucleotides line up with TRBD2. CDR1 is MNHNY and CDR2 is SVGAGI in the germline V gene (reference sequence). The CDR3 covers 16 residues. The V gene end was trimmed by 4 bases and the J gene end by 6 bases; junction bases not matched to a gene: 14. CDR3 coding DNA: TGTGCCAGCAGTTCCCGGGGGGTAGCGGGGCCCTCCGAGCAGTACTTC. Protein sequence: CASSSRGVAGPSEQYF.

For this clone: The junction and the germline gene differ at one end; a read error may be behind it. The chain employs TRBV5-4 and TRBJ1-4, with 10 bases lining up with TRBD1. The length of the CDR3 is 18 residues. Germline V gene sequence: CDR1 SGHNT, CDR2 YYREEE (reference sequence). CDR3 bases: TGTGCCAGCAGCCCTATGGGACAGGGGAGGAAAGTGGATGCTCGTCTGGTTTTT. Translation: CASSPMGQGRKVDARLVF.

The V call is TRBV28, the J call TRBJ1-1; weak D call: TRBD1 (5 bases). The germline V and J ends were trimmed by 4 bases and 5 bases, with 14 bases remaining between them. The CDR3 runs to 14 residues. Germline assignment: CDR1 MDHEN and CDR2 SYDVKM. The DNA of the CDR3 is TGTGCCAGCAGTTCTACAGGAATGAGAACTGAAGCTTTCTTT. It is translated as CASSSTGMRTEAFF.

The sample holds a few counts of this clone. V is TRBV10-3 and J is TRBJ1-1; D not certain. V shed 4 bases and J shed 7 bases, with 10 bases lying between them. Germline V gene lookup returns CDR1 ENHRY and CDR2 SYGVKD. This CDR3 comprises 12 residues. The CDR3 loop is CAISASGSEAFF. The CDR3 DNA follows: TGTGCCATCAGTGCATCCGGGAGTGAAGCTTTCTTT.

This clone was seen a few times. One end of the junction fails to match germline, which may point to a read error. V usage is TRBV9 and J usage is TRBJ2-1; D is perhaps TRBD2 (6 bases). Germline V CDR1 and CDR2: SGDLS, YYNGEE. CDR3 length equals 15 residues. The CDR3 DNA reads TGTGCCAGCAGCGTAGTGGGAGGAACCTACGATGAGCAGTTCTTC. Its protein is CASSVVGGTYDEQFF.

In this sample, this clone turned up a few times. The rearrangement uses TRBV2 and TRBJ1-3, with no clear D. The length of the CDR3 is 15 residues. Germline CDR1 reads SNHLY; CDR2 reads FYNNEI. Trimming left V 7 bases short and J 0 bases short, with 13 bases between. The CDR3 here is CASTPDGASGNTIYF. The CDR3 coding sequence is TGTGCCAGCACTCCCGACGGAGCCTCTGGAAACACCATATATTTT.